This T cell receptor (beta chain) was captured by sequencing in a study of cytomegalovirus exposure and HLA in healthy donors. Details on this clone: The antigen remains undetermined.

PCR was performed using 60 Vbeta and 13 Jbeta primers. Produced via immunoSEQ multiplex PCR; TCRdb's table is partial and in-frame only. The table includes 210,000 or so clones, around four fifths detected once. V dropped 8 bases and J dropped 1 base, with 11 bases sitting between them. The CDR3 is 13 amino acids. CDR1 SGHVS and CDR2 FNYEAQ come from the germline V gene. The study's findings and limits: DRB1 had the most TCR associations and HLA-C the fewest, a later analysis found, with rates varying by HLA locus.

The sequenced sample was PBMCs. The TCR originated in a woman aged 35 to 49 in good health and CMV-seronegative. This chain uses TRBV7-6 with TRBJ1-1; tentatively, D is TRBD1 (6 bases). The CDR3 loop is CASATGSNTEAFF. The CDR3 bases are TGTGCCAGCGCGACAGGTTCGAACACTGAAGCTTTCTTT.